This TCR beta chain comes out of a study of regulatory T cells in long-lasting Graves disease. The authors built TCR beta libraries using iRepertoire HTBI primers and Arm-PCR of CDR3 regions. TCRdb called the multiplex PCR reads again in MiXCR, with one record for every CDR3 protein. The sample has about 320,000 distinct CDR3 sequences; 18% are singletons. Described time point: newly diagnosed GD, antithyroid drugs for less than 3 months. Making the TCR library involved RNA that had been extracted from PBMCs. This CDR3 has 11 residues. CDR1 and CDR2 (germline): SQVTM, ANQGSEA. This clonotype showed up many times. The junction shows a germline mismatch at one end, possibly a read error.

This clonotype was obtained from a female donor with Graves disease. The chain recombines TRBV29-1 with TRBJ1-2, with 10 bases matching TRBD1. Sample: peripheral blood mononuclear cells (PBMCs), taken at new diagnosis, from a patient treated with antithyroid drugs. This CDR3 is CSVEDDRGRAF. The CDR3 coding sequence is TGCAGCGTTGAAGACGACAGGGGGCGCGCCTTC.